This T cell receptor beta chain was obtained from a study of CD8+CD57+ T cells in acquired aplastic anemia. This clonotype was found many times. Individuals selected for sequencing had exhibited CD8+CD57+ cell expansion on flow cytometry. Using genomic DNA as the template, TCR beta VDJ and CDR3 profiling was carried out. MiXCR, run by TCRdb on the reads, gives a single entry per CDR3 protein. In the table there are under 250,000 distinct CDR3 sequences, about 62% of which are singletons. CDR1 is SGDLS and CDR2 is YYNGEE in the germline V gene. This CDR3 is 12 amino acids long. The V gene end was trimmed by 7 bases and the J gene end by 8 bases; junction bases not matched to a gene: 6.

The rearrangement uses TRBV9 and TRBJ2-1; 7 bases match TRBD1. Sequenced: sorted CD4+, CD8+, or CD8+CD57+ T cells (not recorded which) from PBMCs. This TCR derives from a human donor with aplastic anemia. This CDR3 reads CASQGGRDEQFF. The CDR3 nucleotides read TGTGCCAGCCAAGGGGGCAGAGATGAGCAGTTCTTC.